The 20 T cell receptor beta chains given below trace back to one sample, sequenced in a study of blood T cell repertoires in COVID-19. TCRdb keeps only in-frame clones here, not all; method: immunoSEQ multiplex PCR. Of around 170,000 clones in the sample, less than 90% were seen once. The sample was peripheral blood. The receptors were sampled from a woman aged 40 to 55 with acute or convalescent COVID-19.

This chain links TRBV7-6 with TRBJ1-1; D gene unclear. In germline, CDR1 is SGHVS, CDR2 FNYEAQ. The length of the CDR3 is 15 residues. V shed 1 base and J shed 1 base, with 10 bases lying between them. CDR3 protein: CASSLVSAENTEAFF. The CDR3 nucleotides are TGTGCCAGCAGCTTAGTGTCCGCGGAGAACACTGAAGCTTTCTTT. The complete variable domain, with remaining parts taken from reference TRBV7-6 and TRBJ1-1, reads GAGVSQSPRYKVTKRGQDVALRCDPISGHVSLYWYRQALGQGPEFLTYFNYEAQQDKSGLPNDRFSAERPEGSISTLTIQRTEQRDSAMYRCASSLVSAENTEAFFGQGTRLTVV.

A word on this clone: The junction shows a germline mismatch at one end, possibly a read error. The chain employs TRBV28 and TRBJ1-4, with no clear D. Germline V gene sequence: CDR1 MDHEN, CDR2 SYDVKM. The CDR3 is 14 residues long. The CDR3 DNA reads TGTGCCAGCGGACTGGTTGAGTCTAATGAAGAACTGTTTTTT. It yields the protein CASGLVESNEELFF.

The sample holds a few counts of this clone. The rearrangement joins TRBV7-9 to TRBJ1-6; a weak D match, TRBD1 (6 bases). Germline V gene sequence: CDR1 SEHNR, CDR2 FQNEAQ (reference sequence). CDR3 size: 15 residues. V lost 5 bases and J lost 5, with 13 bases in between. CDR3 loop: CASSPGTPDNSPLHF. The CDR3, as DNA: TGTGCCAGCAGCCCGGGGACACCAGATAATTCACCCCTCCACTTT.

The V gene is TRBV19, the J gene TRBJ2-5; TRBD2 aligns across 12 bases. V lost 6 bases and J lost 5; bases outside the gene matches: 4. The CDR3 has 14 amino acids. Germline values: CDR1 LNHDA, CDR2 SQIVND (reference sequence). CDR3 in amino acids: CASRTTSGGETQYF. As DNA, the CDR3 is TGTGCCAGTAGGACCACTAGCGGGGGGGAGACCCAGTACTTC.

The V and J genes are TRBV7-9 and TRBJ2-7; no definite D call. This CDR3 region has 11 residues. The germline gives CDR1 SEHNR, CDR2 FQNEAQ (reference sequence). The ends were cut back, 4 bases at V and 7 bases at J, with 8 bases in the middle. CDR3 DNA sequence: TGTGCCAGCAGCTCCTTAGAAGAGCAGTACTTC. This encodes CASSSLEEQYF.

The rearrangement joins TRBV6-4 to TRBJ1-5, with TRBD1 matching 7 bases. This CDR3 contains 15 residues. V was pared by 3 bases and J by 2 bases, with 4 bases of the junction left unmatched. Looked up from germline, CDR1 is MRHNA and CDR2 is SNTAGT. DNA of the CDR3: TGTGCCAGCAGTGAAAAAGGGGGCGGCAATCAGCCCCAGCATTTT. Amino acid sequence: CASSEKGGGNQPQHF.

The V and J genes are TRBV19 and TRBJ2-5; D remains ambiguous. The CDR3 is 13 residues long. V lost 0 bases and J 5 bases, leaving 7 bases between the germline ends. Germline V gene lookup returns CDR1 LNHDA and CDR2 SQIVND (reference sequence). The CDR3 nucleotides are TGTGCCAGTAGTATAGATCTGCAGGAGACCCAGTACTTC. Amino acids: CASSIDLQETQYF.

This chain joins TRBV5-1 and TRBJ2-3; 12 positions match TRBD2. Germline V lookup: CDR1 SGHRS, CDR2 YFSETQ. The CDR3 totals 16 residues. The trim removed 4 bases at V and 3 bases at J, leaving 6 bases unmatched. The CDR3 DNA sequence: TGCGCCAGCAGCGCTGGGACTAGCGGGTCTACAGATACGCAGTATTTT. This encodes CASSAGTSGSTDTQYF.

This rearrangement joins TRBV6-1 to TRBJ1-1; a weak D match, TRBD1 (6 bases). The CDR3 consists of 15 residues. The germline CDR1 and CDR2 sequences are MNHNS and SASEGT. V was clipped by 3 bases and J by 2 bases, with 13 bases between them. The CDR3 region is CASSEGGQPNTEAFF. The CDR3, as DNA: TGTGCCAGCAGTGAGGGGGGGCAGCCTAACACTGAAGCTTTCTTT.

The J gene is TRBJ2-1, the V gene TRBV28; D may be TRBD2 (6 bases). This CDR3 has 12 amino acids. CDR1 is MDHEN and CDR2 is SYDVKM in the germline V gene. The CDR3 here is CPTGLPYNEQFF. CDR3 nucleotide sequence: TGTCCAACGGGACTTCCCTACAATGAGCAGTTCTTC.

The chain is built from TRBV28 and TRBJ1-5, with D maybe TRBD1 (5 bases). V lost 6 bases and J lost 7, with 19 bases in between. Germline V gene lookup returns CDR1 MDHEN and CDR2 SYDVKM. The CDR3 is 15 residues long. This chain's CDR3 is CASSPPGGAGQPQHF. The CDR3 nucleotides are TGTGCCAGCAGCCCTCCCGGGGGTGCGGGGCAGCCCCAGCATTTT.

The V and J genes are TRBV18 and TRBJ2-7, with D perhaps TRBD1 (5 bases). Per the germline V gene, CDR1 is KGHSH and CDR2 is LQKENI. The V gene lost 3 bases and the J gene lost 3 bases, with 9 bases spanning the gap. The CDR3 consists of 13 residues. The CDR3 loop reads CASSPGRDYEQYF. CDR3 sequence (DNA): TGTGCCAGCTCACCGGGCAGGGACTACGAGCAGTACTTC.

The genes are TRBV3-1 (or the pseudogene TRBV3-2) and TRBJ1-2; D might be TRBD1 (6 bases). Between the trimmed V and J ends, which lost 8 bases and 2 bases, there was a span of 15 bases. The CDR3 has 14 residues. The V gene's germline CDR1 is LGHDT and CDR2 YNNKEL (reference sequence). The CDR3 region has the DNA TGTGCCAGCTCCTGGACAGACTTAAACTATGGCTACACCTTC. Its protein is CASSWTDLNYGYTF.

This sequence joins TRBV27 and TRBJ2-2, with D possibly TRBD1 on 6 matching bases. V gave up 6 bases and J gave up 2 bases, with 16 bases separating them. The germline V gene encodes CDR1 MNHEY and CDR2 SMNVEV (reference sequence). This CDR3 has 16 amino acids. The CDR3 reads CASREENRVNTGELFF. Here the CDR3 DNA reads TGTGCCAGCAGAGAGGAGAACAGGGTAAACACCGGGGAGCTGTTTTTT.

This chain links TRBV2 with TRBJ1-1, with no clear D. There are 12 residues in the CDR3. CDR1 is SNHLY and CDR2 is FYNNEI in the germline V gene. Trimming cost V 11 bases and J 0 bases, with 10 bases left between them. CDR3 nucleotides: TGTGCCGGAGAAGGAATGAACACTGAAGCTTTCTTT. It yields the protein CAGEGMNTEAFF.

The CDR3 bases are TGTGCCAGCAGCCGACCGGGACAGTTCTATGGCTACACCTTC. This codes for CASSRPGQFYGYTF. This chain joins TRBV4-2 and TRBJ1-2, with 7 nucleotides matching TRBD1. The CDR3 covers 14 residues. The V segment lost 4 bases and the J segment 4 bases; nucleotides outside the gene matches: 6. Germline assignment: CDR1 LGHNA and CDR2 YNFKEQ.

Regarding this clone: Within the sample, other DNA sequences also encode this same CDR3. This chain uses TRBV5-6 with TRBJ1-1; TRBD1 might be the D (6 bases). V was clipped by 2 bases and J by 0 bases, with 8 bases between them. The length of the CDR3 is 14 residues. From germline, CDR1 is SGHDT and CDR2 YYEEEE. DNA for the CDR3: TGTGCCAGCAGCTTCGGACAGCTGAACACTGAAGCTTTCTTT. Protein sequence: CASSFGQLNTEAFF.

The chain couples TRBV4-1 to TRBJ2-3; D may be TRBD2 (5 bases). The length of the CDR3 is 17 residues. CDR1 and CDR2 from the germline V gene are MGHRA and YSYEKL. Trimming cost V 0 bases and J 10 bases, with 23 bases left between them. This CDR3 is CASSQDLDSHEIGAQYF. The CDR3 region has the DNA TGCGCCAGCAGCCAAGATCTGGACTCTCATGAGATCGGAGCGCAGTATTTT.

This clone was found once. V usage is TRBV28 and J usage is TRBJ1-2, with TRBD1 as a possible D gene (6 bases). Trimming left V 2 bases short and J 0 bases short, with 7 bases between. The CDR3 extends over 14 amino acids. Germline values: CDR1 MDHEN, CDR2 SYDVKM. The CDR3, as DNA: TGTGCCAGCAGTTTACAGGGGTCTAACTATGGCTACACCTTC. This translates into CASSLQGSNYGYTF.

The J gene is TRBJ2-1, the V gene TRBV7-9, with a tentative D call TRBD2 (5 bases). This CDR3 contains 18 residues. The germline CDR1 and CDR2 sequences are SEHNR and FQNEAQ (reference sequence). Between the trimmed V and J ends, which lost 5 bases and 5 bases, there was a span of 25 bases. The CDR3 nucleotides read TGTGCCAGCAGCGACTCGAGAGCCTGGGGAGCCCTTAACAATGAGCAGTTCTTC. Its translation: CASSDSRAWGALNNEQFF.